This T cell receptor beta chain was identified during a study of type 1 and type 2 diabetes patients (dated by TCRdb to the mid-2010s). General notes on the study: About ten type 1 diabetes patients, a few type 2 diabetes patients and about 6 nondiabetic controls were recruited in China to form the cohort. Across the study, CD4+ and CD8+ T cells were positively selected from PBMCs by means of CD4 or CD8 MicroBeads on MACS columns. TCRbeta repertoires were profiled by high-throughput sequencing in the study to compare type 1 diabetes, type 2 diabetes and nondiabetic individuals. Sequencing of the TCRbeta libraries was paired-end and was performed on Illumina HiSeq 2000 or MiSeq instruments. For the type 1 diabetes patients, the type 2 diabetes patients acted as a disease comparison group. The whole study generated about 18 million paired-end reads. Comparing approximately 21-cycle and roughly 23-cycle amplification showed similar V gene usage, suggesting similar primer efficiencies and random PCR bias.

About this clonotype: Which antigen it targets is not known. Per-base quality was not reported, and no clone a single base away is much larger than it.

The research as a whole found: Type 2 diabetes patients had few highly-expanded CD4+ clones, median one, accounting for a median approximately 4% of reads. In both CD4+ and CD8+ T cells, type 2 diabetes repertoires were highly diverse and significantly more diverse than type 1 diabetes repertoires. Since just a limited number of T2D and control samples were sequenced, some T1D-only HECs might also appear in more T2D or control samples. The study groups were not matched for age and gender, which could possibly have biased interpretation. Type 2 diabetes and control samples had highly correlated V and J gene usage patterns, with an average between-sample correlation of approximately 0.97.

The germline V gene specifies KGHSH as CDR1 and LQKENI as CDR2. V and J are trimmed by 3 bases and 2 bases, and the gene matches miss 8 bases of the junction. Taken from cysteine to phenylalanine, the CDR3 has 16 residues. CDR3 DNA is the only sequence kept; it has 48 bases, read in frame from the first base. The sample was run on an Illumina MiSeq. For TCRbeta CDR3 amplification, the template was genomic DNA taken from the sorted T cell subsets. The TCRbeta CDR3 region was amplified by multiplex PCR with 30 forward and 13 reverse primers. PCR products were purified with AMPure XP beads, after which indices and adaptors were added in a second 25-cycle PCR. Before sequencing, the libraries were purified from gel with the QIAquick Gel Extraction Kit. From the authors' description of their analysis: Paired-end reads were merged with FLASH and aligned to IMGT V, D and J germline references using IgBLAST. Reads with less than 70% alignment identity to germline references were removed, leaving approximately 11 million reads across the study. Following IMGT definitions, CDR3 boundaries, reading frame and productivity were assigned. Highly-expanded clones were defined as clones at or above 1% of reads, and diversity was measured by normalized Shannon entropy. Unpaired two-tailed t-tests were used to test group differences in Shannon entropy. TCRdb trimmed the raw reads at Q25, called clones with MiXCR and kept productive beta chains. Every CDR3 protein is listed once, alongside the most common genes and DNA of its rows. Here the V and J calls rest on TCRdb's processing, not on the authors' analysis. For this sample there are fewer than 300,000 distinct CDR3 sequences; 47% appear just once. Clones ranked in the top ten supply about 13% of the sample.

All diabetic patients met standard classification criteria for type 1 or type 2 diabetes, with glucose and C-peptide assessed by WHO-recommended methods. Exclusion applied to any donor with other autoimmune diseases or infections within the previous four weeks. A roughly 11-milliliter sample of peripheral blood was drawn from every participant. PBMCs were isolated with LymphoPrep density separation. The sequenced material came from peripheral blood mononuclear cells (PBMCs). This chain joins TRBV18 to TRBJ2-5, with 8 central nucleotides matching TRBD2. This clonotype was obtained from a man in his late teens or twenties with type 2 diabetes. CDR3 sequence: CASSPLAGALQETQYF. The DNA sequence reads TGTGCCAGCTCACCCCTAGCGGGCGCTTTACAAGAGACCCAGTACTTC.